The rows below give T cell receptor beta chains drawn from one sample of a study of blood T cells in healthy people across ages. Via MiXCR, TCRdb re-called the 5' RACE reads, giving one row per CDR3 protein. The data contain about 570,000 distinct CDR3 sequences, roughly 28% of them singletons. Source material: blood. These receptors were obtained from a woman aged 70 to 79 in good health. CDR3s include the opening cysteine and the closing phenylalanine or tryptophan. Each record gives: J gene, D gene, clone size, CDR3 length, V gene, CDR3 protein, CDR3 DNA. D genes are given only for firm matches. The size field is filled for only some rows; it gives once, few, many or a size class.

TRBJ1-6	NA	few	16	TRBV4-3	CASSQDLGREHSPLHF	TGCGCCAGCAGCCAAGATCTGGGCAGGGAGCATTCACCCCTCCACTTT
TRBJ2-1	NA	NA	12	TRBV12-3/TRBV12-4	CASSAWDNEQFF	TGTGCCAGCAGTGCTTGGGACAATGAGCAGTTCTTC
TRBJ2-3	NA	few	17	TRBV5-1	CASSWTRLAGNTDTQYF	TGCGCCAGCAGCTGGACACGACTCGCGGGGAACACAGATACGCAGTATTTT
TRBJ2-5	TRBD2	NA	16	TRBV7-9	CASSLRLAGGLETQYF	TGTGCCAGCAGCTTAAGACTAGCGGGGGGGCTGGAGACCCAGTACTTC
TRBJ1-1	NA	few	11	TRBV20-1	CSARSMAEAFF	TGCAGTGCTAGATCGATGGCTGAAGCTTTCTTT
TRBJ1-4	TRBD1	NA	14	TRBV20-1	CSATGQGGFEKLFF	TGCAGTGCTACGGGACAGGGAGGGTTCGAAAAACTGTTTTTT
TRBJ2-5	TRBD2	NA	13	TRBV18	CASSQAGSETQYF	TGTGCCAGCTCACAAGCGGGGTCGGAGACCCAGTACTTC
TRBJ1-3	TRBD1	few	15	TRBV7-2	CASSPWDSAGNTIYF	TGTGCCAGCAGCCCATGGGACAGTGCGGGAAACACCATATATTTT
TRBJ2-5	NA	NA	16	TRBV27	CASSLSLGGGKETQYF	TGTGCCAGCAGTTTATCACTGGGAGGTGGGAAAGAGACCCAGTACTTC
TRBJ2-4	NA	NA	15	TRBV6-5	CASSYSTENGNIQYF	TGTGCCAGCAGTTACTCAACAGAAAATGGGAACATTCAGTACTTC
TRBJ1-2	NA	NA	13	TRBV7-2	CASSSRPDYGYTF	TGTGCCAGCAGCTCTCGACCGGACTATGGCTACACCTTC
TRBJ1-1	TRBD1	few	15	TRBV27	CASSRDRGLVAEAFF	TGTGCCAGCAGCCGGGACAGGGGGCTTGTAGCTGAAGCTTTCTTT
TRBJ1-2	NA	NA	14	TRBV5-1	CASSLGRAFPSYTF	TGCGCCAGCAGCTTAGGCCGGGCATTCCCTAGCTACACCTTC
TRBJ1-1	NA	NA	12	TRBV30	CAWKWGNTEAFF	TGTGCCTGGAAGTGGGGGAACACTGAAGCTTTCTTT
TRBJ1-2	NA	NA	14	TRBV29-1	CSVETASLDYGYTF	TGCAGCGTTGAGACAGCGAGCCTTGACTATGGCTACACCTTC
TRBJ1-5	NA	few	15	TRBV5-5	CASSLAVGRSQPQHF	TGTGCCAGCAGCTTGGCCGTGGGACGGAGTCAGCCCCAGCATTTT
TRBJ1-2	NA	many	13	TRBV2	CASWAGSNYGYTF	TGTGCCTCCTGGGCGGGTTCTAACTATGGCTACACCTTC
TRBJ2-1	TRBD1	few	16	TRBV20-1	CSARPYRDRGIQEQFF	TGCAGTGCTAGACCATACCGGGACAGGGGGATACAAGAGCAGTTCTTC
TRBJ2-2	NA	NA	16	TRBV7-2	CASSLYKVTDTGELFF	TGTGCCAGCAGCTTATATAAGGTGACGGACACCGGGGAGCTGTTTTTT
TRBJ2-3	NA	NA	15	TRBV12-3/TRBV12-4	CASSLAGVPRDTQYF	TGTGCCAGCAGTTTAGCGGGGGTCCCGCGGGATACGCAGTATTTT
TRBJ1-2	NA	few	11	TRBV12-3/TRBV12-4	CASSPRDRYTF	TGTGCCAGCAGTCCCAGGGATCGCTACACCTTC
TRBJ1-2	NA	few	11	TRBV29-1	CSVEDSGRHTF	TGCAGCGTTGAAGATTCTGGGCGTCACACCTTC
TRBJ2-4	NA	few	16	TRBV27	CASSLRFALAKNIQYF	TGCGCCAGCAGCCTGCGGTTCGCACTAGCCAAAAACATTCAGTACTTC
TRBJ1-6	TRBD1	few	16	TRBV10-3	CAISTDRGGGDSPLHF	TGTGCCATCAGTACTGACAGGGGTGGCGGTGATTCACCCCTCCACTTT
TRBJ2-5	NA	NA	14	TRBV7-3	CASSLARVGETQYF	TGTGCCAGCAGCTTAGCCCGGGTGGGGGAGACCCAGTACTTC
TRBJ1-2	NA	NA	14	TRBV5-1	CASSLDEGRDGYTF	TGCGCCAGCAGCTTGGATGAGGGGCGCGATGGCTACACCTTC
TRBJ1-1	NA	NA	14	TRBV20-1	CSARGSRTNTEAFF	TGCAGTGCTAGGGGGTCCAGGACGAACACTGAAGCTTTCTTT
TRBJ2-5	NA	NA	16	TRBV15	CATSRDPWAAQETQYF	TGTGCCACCAGCAGAGATCCGTGGGCAGCTCAAGAGACCCAGTACTTC
TRBJ2-2	NA	once	15	TRBV11-2	CASSSGGTNTGELFF	TGTGCCAGCAGCTCTGGCGGGACGAACACCGGGGAGCTGTTTTTT
TRBJ1-2	NA	NA	11	TRBV20-1	CSAGTSDGYTF	TGCAGTGCTGGGACCTCGGATGGCTACACCTTC
TRBJ2-3	NA	NA	15	TRBV7-2	CASSPQTGRTDTQYF	TGTGCCAGCAGCCCCCAGACGGGGCGCACAGATACGCAGTATTTT
TRBJ1-1	TRBD1	NA	12	TRBV10-3	CAIRDRLEKAFF	TGTGCCATCCGGGACAGATTAGAAAAAGCTTTCTTT
TRBJ2-7	NA	few	13	TRBV21-1	CASRPGGGYEQYF	TGTGCCAGCAGGCCAGGGGGCGGATACGAGCAGTACTTC
TRBJ1-1	TRBD1	many	14	TRBV10-3	CAISELRGQGEAFF	TGTGCCATCAGTGAGCTCAGGGGGCAAGGGGAAGCTTTCTTT
TRBJ2-4	TRBD2	few	14	TRBV12-3/TRBV12-4	CASSFTGGKNIQYF	TGTGCCAGCAGTTTCACGGGGGGCAAAAACATTCAGTACTTC
TRBJ2-1	NA	NA	12	TRBV7-2	CASRTGYNEQFF	TGTGCCAGCAGAACAGGCTACAATGAGCAGTTCTTC
TRBJ1-2	NA	NA	11	TRBV29-1	CSVVAGAGYTF	TGCAGCGTTGTTGCAGGGGCCGGCTACACCTTC
TRBJ1-2	NA	once	14	TRBV2	CASSEGETDYGYTF	TGTGCCAGCAGTGAAGGTGAGACAGACTATGGCTACACCTTC
TRBJ2-5	TRBD2	once	16	TRBV6-2/TRBV6-3	CASSNGLAGGRETQYF	TGTGCCAGCAGTAACGGGTTAGCGGGGGGCCGTGAGACCCAGTACTTC
TRBJ2-7	NA	few	15	TRBV5-1	CASSLLGRGNYKQYF	TGCGCCAGCAGCTTGCTAGGTAGAGGGAACTACAAGCAGTACTTC